This T cell receptor beta chain was identified in a study of cytomegalovirus exposure and HLA in healthy donors. This PCR relied on a set of 60 Vbeta primers and 13 Jbeta primers. The table came from immunoSEQ multiplex PCR; TCRdb's copy has only in-frame clones and leaves some out. The data show 200,000 to 300,000 clones, around 78% seen once. The CDR3 runs to 16 residues. CDR1 is SGHNT, CDR2 YYREEE, per germline (reference sequence). The V end lost 0 bases, the J end lost 4 bases, and 16 bases lay between the germline ends. Input material: PBMCs. The chain has TRBV5-4 and TRBJ1-2; D gene ambiguous. The TCR originated in a boy between 10 and 17 years old in good health and CMV-seronegative. CDR3: CASSLGGGVEVYGYTF. CDR3 bases: TGTGCCAGCAGCTTGGGAGGCGGGGTAGAAGTCTATGGCTACACCTTC.